One and the same sample provided the 14 T cell receptor beta chains below, sequenced in a study of cytomegalovirus exposure and HLA in healthy donors. Both 60 Vbeta primers and 13 Jbeta primers went into the PCR. Some clones are missing from TCRdb's copy, which holds only in-frame ones; the method was immunoSEQ multiplex PCR. The table has approximately 120,000 clones, about 74% seen once. The source material was PBMCs. All receptors derive from a woman in her fifties or sixties in good health and CMV-seropositive.

This chain links TRBV19 with TRBJ2-1; the match to TRBD1 covers 10 bases. Germline CDR1 is LNHDA and CDR2 is SQIVND (reference sequence). CDR3 size: 15 residues. V shed 6 bases and J 2 bases; nucleotides not matched to a gene: 4. The CDR3 bases are TGTGCCAGTAGCCAGACAGGGGGCGCCTACAATGAGCAGTTCTTC. It encodes CASSQTGGAYNEQFF.

The chain carries TRBV12-5 and TRBJ2-1, with 14 bases that match TRBD2. Losses at the gene ends were 6 bases for V and 3 bases for J; bases not matched to a gene: 7. The CDR3 contains 17 residues. Germline V gives CDR1 LGHNT, CDR2 FRNRAP. CDR3 amino acids: CASGGTSGGPFYNEQFF. CDR3 nucleotide sequence: TGTGCTAGTGGGGGGACTAGCGGGGGACCTTTCTACAATGAGCAGTTCTTC.

The chain links TRBV28 to TRBJ1-2; the D is unclear. Trimming removed 5 bases at V and 5 bases at J, with 12 bases between. Per the germline V gene, CDR1 is MDHEN and CDR2 is SYDVKM. This CDR3 has 13 amino acids. The CDR3 nucleotides read TGTGCCAGCAGTCTAGCTACAACATATGGCTACACCTTC. It translates to CASSLATTYGYTF.

V gene TRBV7-9 combines with J gene TRBJ2-5; no clear D gene. Between the trimmed V and J ends, which lost 3 bases and 1 base, there was a span of 9 bases. This CDR3 comprises 14 residues. Germline CDR1 reads SEHNR; CDR2 reads FQNEAQ (reference sequence). CDR3 residues: CASSFSVLQETQYF. Written as DNA, the CDR3 is TGTGCCAGCAGCTTCTCAGTGCTCCAAGAGACCCAGTACTTC.

V usage is TRBV7-2 and J usage is TRBJ1-1; no definite D call. This CDR3 comprises 13 residues. Trimming shortened V by 0 bases and J by 8 bases, and 10 bases separated the two germline ends. In germline, CDR1 is SGHTA, CDR2 FQGNSA. As DNA, the CDR3 is TGTGCCAGCAGCTTAGCTCGGCAGGTCGAAGCTTTCTTT. Translating gives CASSLARQVEAFF.

Concerning this clone: Compared with germline, one end of the junction differs, possibly owing to a read error. This chain joins TRBV7-9 and TRBJ1-3; perhaps TRBD1 as D (5 bases). The CDR3 length is 17 residues. Germline CDR1 and CDR2: SEHNR and FQNEAQ (reference sequence). The CDR3 DNA reads TGTTCCAGCAGCTTAATAAAAACAGGCTCCTCTGGAAACACCATATATTTT. This sequence encodes CSSSLIKTGSSGNTIYF.

The V gene is TRBV18, the J gene TRBJ2-7; no reliable D call. Trimming removed 6 bases from V and 5 bases from J, with 17 bases in between. There are 14 residues in the CDR3. Looked up from germline, CDR1 is KGHSH and CDR2 is LQKENI. CDR3 in DNA: TGTGCCAGCTCGATCTCCCGACTTTCTGACGAGCAGTACTTC. This encodes CASSISRLSDEQYF.

There are a few counts of this clone. The chain links TRBV25-1 to TRBJ2-7; D uncertain. V lost 6 bases and J lost 6, with 21 bases in between. The CDR3 has 15 residues. Per germline, CDR1 MGHDK and CDR2 SYGVNS. In nucleotides, the CDR3 is TGTGCCAGCAGCGAACACGGGTCTTTGCTCCGCGAGCAGTACTTC. Amino acid sequence: CASSEHGSLLREQYF.

V and J are TRBV14 and TRBJ1-4, with D possibly matching TRBD1 (6 bases). CDR3 length: 14 amino acids. The germline V and J ends were trimmed by 10 bases and 5 bases, with 17 bases remaining between them. Germline loops: CDR1 SGHDN, CDR2 FVKESK. CDR3 nucleotides: TGTGCCACCCCGAGACTGACAGGCAATGAAAAACTGTTTTTT. This translates into CATPRLTGNEKLFF.

The chain recombines TRBV5-1 with TRBJ2-7; 7 bases map to TRBD1. The CDR3 covers 13 residues. V shed 4 bases and J 3 bases; nucleotides not matched to a gene: 4. Germline assignment: CDR1 SGHRS and CDR2 YFSETQ. As DNA, the CDR3 is TGCGCCAGCAGCACAGGACAGGTCTACGAGCAGTACTTC. Protein: CASSTGQVYEQYF.

The chain employs TRBV19 and TRBJ2-7, with 9 bases identical to TRBD1. The CDR3 is made up of 15 amino acids. Unmatched junction bases numbered 8, after V lost 5 bases and J lost 3 bases. Germline lookup yields CDR1 LNHDA and CDR2 SQIVND (reference sequence). As DNA, the CDR3 is TGTGCCAGTAGTCCATACGGACAGGGGTACTACGAGCAGTACTTC. Its translation: CASSPYGQGYYEQYF.

This clone was detected only a few times. The V gene is TRBV18, the J gene TRBJ1-5; weak D call: TRBD1 (5 bases). CDR1 is KGHSH, CDR2 LQKENI, per germline. The CDR3 has 14 residues. The V end lost 1 base, the J end lost 4 bases, and 8 bases lay between the germline ends. The CDR3: CASSPLAGNQPQHF. The CDR3 nucleotides read TGTGCCAGCTCACCACTTGCAGGGAATCAGCCCCAGCATTTT.

This rearrangement joins TRBV5-1 to TRBJ2-1, with 11 bases fitting TRBD2. The CDR3 covers 15 residues. Germline loops: CDR1 SGHRS, CDR2 YFSETQ. J was trimmed by 5 bases and V by 2 bases; bases with no gene match: 3. The CDR3 loop is CASSLLAGVNNEQFF. As DNA, the CDR3 is TGCGCCAGCAGCTTACTAGCGGGGGTCAACAATGAGCAGTTCTTC.

This clone was seen more than once but under ten times. The chain employs TRBV29-1 and TRBJ2-7; the D gene is possibly TRBD2 (6 bases). The CDR3 extends over 12 amino acids. Germline V gives CDR1 SQVTM, CDR2 ANQGSEA. V was clipped by 6 bases and J by 2 bases, with 11 bases between them. The CDR3, as DNA: TGCAGCGTGGAGGGGTCTACCTACGAGCAGTACTTC. The encoded protein is CSVEGSTYEQYF.